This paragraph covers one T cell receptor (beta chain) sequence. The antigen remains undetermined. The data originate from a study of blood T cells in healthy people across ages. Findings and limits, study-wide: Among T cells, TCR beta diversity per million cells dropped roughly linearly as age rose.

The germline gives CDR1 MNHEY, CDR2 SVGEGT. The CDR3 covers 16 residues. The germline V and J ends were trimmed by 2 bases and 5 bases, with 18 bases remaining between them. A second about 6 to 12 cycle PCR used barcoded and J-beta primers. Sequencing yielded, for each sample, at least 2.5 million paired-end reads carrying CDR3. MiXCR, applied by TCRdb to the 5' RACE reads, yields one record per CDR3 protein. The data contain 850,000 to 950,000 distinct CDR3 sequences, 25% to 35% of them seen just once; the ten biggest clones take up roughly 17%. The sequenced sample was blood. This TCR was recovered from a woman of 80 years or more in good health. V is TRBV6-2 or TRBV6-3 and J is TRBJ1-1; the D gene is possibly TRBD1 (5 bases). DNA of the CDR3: TGTGCCAGCAGTTACCTACCGATGAGGGGACGGACTGAAGCTTTCTTT. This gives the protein CASSYLPMRGRTEAFF.